This is a list of T cell receptor beta chains from one sample in a study of T cell repertoires in cytomegalovirus infection. MiXCR, run by TCRdb on the reads, gives a single entry per CDR3 protein. The sample lists approximately 110,000 distinct CDR3 sequences; roughly 9.1% were seen once. What these receptors recognize is not known. The sample taken for sequencing was PBMCs, sequenced either directly or after in vitro stimulation (not recorded which). The receptors here all came from a human donor in good health (CMV status not recorded). Some clones in this sample may be carry-over from other donors' samples. CDR3s include the opening cysteine and the closing phenylalanine or tryptophan. The order of the fields is CDR3 protein, CDR3 DNA, J gene, V gene, clone size, D gene. A D gene is named only where the DNA matches it firmly. Size tells how often a clone was seen (once, few, many) or the class of an expanded clone, and some rows leave it out.

CASSLGRGYGYTF TGTGCCAGCAGCTTAGGCAGGGGATATGGCTACACCTTC TRBJ1-2 TRBV11-2 many -
CASSLVGTATDTQYF TGTGCCAGCAGCTTAGTCGGGACAGCCACAGATACGCAGTATTTT TRBJ2-3 TRBV7-2 - TRBD1
CASRGQGIDQPQHF TGTGCCAGCCGAGGACAGGGAATTGATCAGCCCCAGCATTTT TRBJ1-5 TRBV6-5 - TRBD1
CATSRQDTEAFF TGTGCCACCAGTCGGCAAGACACTGAAGCTTTCTTT TRBJ1-1 TRBV12-3/TRBV12-4 many -
CASSQMGQGTDTQYF TGTGCCAGCAGCCAAATGGGACAGGGCACAGATACGCAGTATTTT TRBJ2-3 TRBV28 - TRBD1
CASSLGVSLNIQYF TGTGCCAGCAGCTTAGGGGTTTCCCTAAACATTCAGTACTTC TRBJ2-4 TRBV7-2 many -
CASSLLRVLGAPQHF TGTGCCAGCAGTCTGCTCAGGGTTTTAGGTGCGCCCCAGCATTTT TRBJ1-5 TRBV28 large -
CASSLSPSSYEQFF TGTGCCAGCAGCTTAAGCCCTAGTAGCTATGAGCAGTTCTTC TRBJ2-1 TRBV11-2 many -
CASSMKGASTEAFF TGTGCCAGTAGTATGAAGGGCGCATCCACTGAAGCTTTCTTT TRBJ1-1 TRBV19 - -
CASRDSFSPLHF TGTGCCAGCAGGGACAGTTTTTCACCCCTCCACTTT TRBJ1-6 TRBV2 - -
CATSDTGGSYNEQFF TGTGCCACCAGTGACACAGGGGGCTCCTACAATGAGCAGTTCTTC TRBJ2-1 TRBV24-1 - TRBD1
CASSLAKAGAGNTIYF TGTGCCAGCAGCTTAGCGAAGGCAGGGGCTGGAAACACCATATATTTT TRBJ1-3 TRBV7-2 many -
CASTPGTGNSPLHF TGTGCCAGCACCCCCGGGACAGGGAATTCACCCCTCCACTTT TRBJ1-6 TRBV6-1 - TRBD1
CASSLGPRGAFF TGTGCCAGCAGCTTAGGTCCCCGGGGAGCTTTCTTT TRBJ1-1 TRBV7-9 - -
CASSLYGDQPQHF TGTGCCAGCAGCTTGTACGGGGATCAGCCCCAGCATTTT TRBJ1-5 TRBV5-6 - -
CASSFRREGPYEQYF TGTGCCAGCAGCTTCCGGCGGGAGGGCCCCTACGAGCAGTACTTC TRBJ2-7 TRBV7-9 medium-sized TRBD2
CASSFSGEETQYF TGTGCCAGCAGCTTTAGCGGGGAAGAGACCCAGTACTTC TRBJ2-5 TRBV11-2 - TRBD2
CASSQRQGWTEAFF TGTGCCAGCAGCCAACGACAGGGTTGGACTGAAGCTTTCTTT TRBJ1-1 TRBV7-2 many TRBD1
CASSLSTDQPQHF TGTGCCAGCAGCTTATCGACGGATCAGCCCCAGCATTTT TRBJ1-5 TRBV11-2 few -
CASSLNPSYEQYF TGTGCCAGCAGCTTGAACCCTTCCTACGAGCAGTACTTC TRBJ2-7 TRBV7-7 many -
CASSVGREGYEKLFF TGTGCCAGCAGCGTAGGCCGGGAAGGATATGAAAAACTGTTTTTT TRBJ1-4 TRBV7-2 - -
CAISEAPRVGAKNIQYF TGTGCCATCAGTGAGGCCCCCCGTGTGGGGGCCAAAAACATTCAGTACTTC TRBJ2-4 TRBV10-3 many -
CASSQEGGVDNSPLHF TGCGCCAGCAGCCAAGAAGGGGGCGTCGATAATTCACCCCTCCACTTT TRBJ1-6 TRBV4-1 - TRBD1
CASSLAVDRRTDTQYF TGTGCCAGCAGCTTGGCCGTCGACAGGCGCACAGATACGCAGTATTTT TRBJ2-3 TRBV5-5 many -
CASSLVLGNTGELFF TGTGCCAGCAGCTTAGTACTAGGAAACACCGGGGAGCTGTTTTTT TRBJ2-2 TRBV7-2 many -
CASSLRGPSGGYTF TGTGCCAGCAGTTTGAGGGGGCCGAGCGGGGGCTACACCTTC TRBJ1-2 TRBV12-3/TRBV12-4 many TRBD1
CASSLQTSGANVLTF TGTGCCAGCAGCTTACAAACCTCTGGGGCCAACGTCCTGACTTTC TRBJ2-6 TRBV7-2 many -
CATSRVTGRHNEQFF TGTGCCACCAGCAGAGTTACAGGGCGGCACAATGAGCAGTTCTTC TRBJ2-1 TRBV15 - -
CASRTSLAGVVQFF TGTGCCAGTAGAACGTCACTAGCGGGAGTTGTGCAGTTCTTC TRBJ2-1 TRBV7-9 - TRBD2
CASSRTLAEETQYF TGTGCCAGCAGCCGTACACTAGCGGAAGAGACCCAGTACTTC TRBJ2-5 TRBV5-5 many TRBD2
CASSYSLNTEAFF TGTGCCAGCAGTTACTCGCTGAACACTGAAGCTTTCTTT TRBJ1-1 TRBV6-2/TRBV6-3 many -
CASSQTEHYPYEQYF TGTGCCAGCAGCCAGACAGAGCACTACCCCTACGAGCAGTACTTC TRBJ2-7 TRBV6-1 few -
CASSIDRRGIYNEQFF TGTGCCAGTAGTATAGATAGGCGGGGGATCTACAATGAGCAGTTCTTC TRBJ2-1 TRBV19 - TRBD2
CASRPPGGEKLFF TGTGCCAGCAGACCCCCCGGGGGTGAAAAACTGTTTTTT TRBJ1-4 TRBV7-2 many -
CASSLDRNYGYTF TGTGCCAGCAGTTTAGACCGCAACTATGGCTACACCTTC TRBJ1-2 TRBV12-3/TRBV12-4 many -
CASSAPPGSRAGANVLTF TGTGCCAGCAGCGCCCCTCCTGGTTCTCGGGCTGGGGCCAACGTCCTGACTTTC TRBJ2-6 TRBV11-2 few -
CASSFGTGGNEQFF TGTGCCAGCAGTTTCGGGACCGGAGGCAATGAGCAGTTCTTC TRBJ2-1 TRBV12-3/TRBV12-4 - -
CASSQDPGGPNEQFF TGCGCCAGCAGCCAAGATCCGGGAGGGCCAAATGAGCAGTTCTTC TRBJ2-1 TRBV4-1 few TRBD2
CASSLTVQETQYF TGTGCCAGCAGCCTGACAGTGCAAGAGACCCAGTACTTC TRBJ2-5 TRBV7-2 - -
CASSLSTRSGRSDTQYF TGTGCCAGCAGCTTATCCACGCGGAGCGGGAGATCAGATACGCAGTATTTT TRBJ2-3 TRBV11-2 - TRBD2
CASSPGQRNYEAFF TGTGCCAGCAGCCCGGGACAGAGGAACTATGAAGCTTTCTTT TRBJ1-1 TRBV7-6 many TRBD1
CASSLGLGAGVTDTQYF TGTGCCAGCAGCTTAGGCCTCGGAGCGGGAGTTACAGATACGCAGTATTTT TRBJ2-3 TRBV13 few TRBD2
CASSFTRGGGGYTF TGTGCCAGCAGTTTCACCCGAGGCGGGGGGGGCTACACCTTC TRBJ1-2 TRBV12-3/TRBV12-4 once -
CASSGGHASGANVLTF TGTGCCAGCAGCGGAGGACATGCCTCTGGGGCCAACGTCCTGACTTTC TRBJ2-6 TRBV7-2 many -
CASSETGETNEKLFF TGTGCCAGCAGTGAGACGGGAGAAACTAATGAAAAACTGTTTTTT TRBJ1-4 TRBV25-1 many -
CASSPQEDRPQHF TGTGCCAGCTCACCACAAGAGGATCGGCCCCAGCATTTT TRBJ1-5 TRBV18 few -
CASGSVLSTDTQYF TGTGCCAGCGGATCCGTCCTTAGCACAGATACGCAGTATTTT TRBJ2-3 TRBV28 many -
CASSQDGAGSGGVQFF TGCGCCAGCAGCCAAGACGGGGCGGGATCCGGGGGGGTGCAGTTCTTC TRBJ2-1 TRBV4-3 - TRBD2
CASNLAGVGEQFF TGTGCCAGCAACCTAGCGGGAGTCGGTGAGCAGTTCTTC TRBJ2-1 TRBV14 - TRBD2
CSVSIAGVGNEQFF TGCAGCGTTTCAATAGCGGGAGTTGGCAATGAGCAGTTCTTC TRBJ2-1 TRBV29-1 many TRBD2
CASSLTAEQPQHF TGTGCCAGCAGCTTAACAGCAGAGCAGCCCCAGCATTTT TRBJ1-5 TRBV7-3 many -
CASSPQGGNQPQHF TGTGCCAGCAGCCCTCAGGGAGGCAATCAGCCCCAGCATTTT TRBJ1-5 TRBV7-2 many -